Listed below are T cell receptor beta chains from one sample, sequenced in a study of blood T cells in healthy people across ages. TCRdb reprocessed the 5' RACE reads with MiXCR, giving one entry per CDR3 protein. In the table there are about 1.8 million distinct CDR3 sequences, 49% of which are singletons. The sample taken for sequencing was blood. The receptors originated from a woman aged 35 to 49 in good health. CDR3s leave out the opening cysteine and the closing phenylalanine or tryptophan. Each record gives: CDR3 protein, V gene.

cdr3_aa: ASSPGGGTAEAEAF; v_call: TRBV7-9
cdr3_aa: SADPRGLYNEQF; v_call: TRBV20-1
cdr3_aa: ASSYRDSPDGTDTQY; v_call: TRBV6-5
cdr3_aa: ASSHSDRAGDGYT; v_call: TRBV3-1
cdr3_aa: ASSPTSAGDTQY; v_call: TRBV7-2
cdr3_aa: ASSSLNGNEQF; v_call: TRBV7-3
cdr3_aa: ASSKGSGGNTGELF; v_call: TRBV21-1
cdr3_aa: ATSRDAGSSYNEQF; v_call: TRBV15
cdr3_aa: STSERDSSVAQETQY; v_call: TRBV20-1
cdr3_aa: ASTIRGPADTQY; v_call: TRBV7-2
cdr3_aa: ASGVAGGLADTQY; v_call: TRBV7-2
cdr3_aa: ASRGQFNSPLH; v_call: TRBV12-3/TRBV12-4
cdr3_aa: ASSRPGQIHYEQY; v_call: TRBV6-2/TRBV6-3
cdr3_aa: SVNSGRKNIQY; v_call: TRBV29-1
cdr3_aa: ASSRQVPGEQF; v_call: TRBV28
cdr3_aa: ASKAGQGVPNTEAF; v_call: TRBV6-6
cdr3_aa: SVEDGAFGYT; v_call: TRBV29-1
cdr3_aa: ATSRGINEQF; v_call: TRBV15
cdr3_aa: ASSQAPGYEQY; v_call: TRBV4-3
cdr3_aa: ASSPSSRGETQY; v_call: TRBV3-1
cdr3_aa: ASSPGLAGGLSSYNEQF; v_call: TRBV5-1
cdr3_aa: ATGTSGTQETQY; v_call: TRBV10-3
cdr3_aa: ASREAVGPYNEQF; v_call: TRBV6-5
cdr3_aa: ASRPGRTTYEQY; v_call: TRBV27
cdr3_aa: ASSGGTGVRLRNEQF; v_call: TRBV2